This T cell receptor (beta chain) was captured by sequencing in a study of blood T cell repertoires in COVID-19. Study as a whole: The origin of the acute and convalescent COVID-19 samples was the United States, Italy and Spain. Sample material is recorded as cDNA or gDNA derived from T cells, B-cell-depleted T cells, or PBMCs.

V was clipped by 4 bases and J by 0 bases, with 16 bases between them. Germline CDR1 reads LGHNA; CDR2 reads YSLEER. This CDR3 comprises 17 residues. Methods used by the authors: Scientists estimated how many nucleated cells there were by amplifying reference gene primers. Data came from immunoSEQ multiplex PCR; TCRdb stores just in-frame clones and leaves some out. The V and J calls and clone size come from that table; D and trimming were worked out from the DNA. The sample has 230,000 or so clones, roughly 89% seen once. The TCR was taken from a woman aged 40-49 years who had recovered from COVID-19. Material: peripheral blood. This chain links TRBV4-3 with TRBJ2-1; a possible D gene is TRBD2 (6 bases). The CDR3 region is CASSRGARDSSYNEQFF. DNA for the CDR3: TGCGCCAGCAGCCGAGGTGCCCGGGACTCCTCCTACAATGAGCAGTTCTTC.